This T cell receptor (beta chain) was documented in a study of cytomegalovirus exposure and HLA in healthy donors. Both 60 Vbeta primers and 13 Jbeta primers went into the PCR. Here immunoSEQ multiplex PCR was the method, and the copy in TCRdb shows in-frame clones only, minus some. The profile shows about 120,000 clones, 77% of them singletons. Study-level results: In an earlier analysis, in roughly 580 donors, most V segments appeared productive either ~87% or ~30% of the time. Diagnosis of cytomegalovirus status made by the classifier reportedly showed high specificity and sensitivity. V segments that were indistinguishable, TRBV6-2 and TRBV6-3 among them, were omitted from analysis. A later analysis reportedly found fewer N-insertions in an Asian-associated ancestry cluster than the approximately 700-donor mean.

This clone showed up just a few times. Its target is unknown. Its ends do not fully match the called genes, so a read error is possible. This CDR3 has 18 amino acids. Germline V gene sequence: CDR1 SEHNR, CDR2 FQNEAQ (reference sequence). The V and J genes are TRBV7-9 and TRBJ2-1; 13 nucleotides match TRBD2. The sequence was obtained from a man between 18 and 35 years old in good health and CMV-seropositive. Sequenced input: PBMCs. The CDR3 DNA sequence: TGTTCCAGCAGCGCCAAGAGGACTAGCGGGGGTCCTTACAATGAGCAGTTCTTC. Protein: CSSSAKRTSGGPYNEQFF.